This TCR beta chain stems from a study of cytomegalovirus exposure and HLA in healthy donors. General study findings and limits: Associated with cytomegalovirus, according to the listing, were 150 to 200 TCR beta chains.

The CDR3 has 16 residues. Germline V gene lookup returns CDR1 MNHEY and CDR2 SVGAGI. Trimming took 3 bases from V and 3 from J; bases not matched to a gene: 5. A word on this clone: Its target is unknown.

The data were produced by immunoSEQ multiplex PCR, yet TCRdb's version contains in-frame clones alone and is incomplete. The sample shows 150,000 or so clones, approximately 88% of them seen only once. Sequencing was carried out using PBMCs. The receptor's source is a young woman in good health and CMV-seropositive. V is TRBV6-5 and J is TRBJ2-2, with 9 positions matching TRBD1. CDR3 sequence (DNA): TGTGCCAGCAGTTATGTACAGGGGGCAGACACCGGGGAGCTGTTTTTT. Amino acids: CASSYVQGADTGELFF.